A selection of T cell receptor beta chains follows, all from one sample in a study of blood T cell repertoires in COVID-19. The repertoire was sequenced with immunoSEQ multiplex PCR; TCRdb's copy has only in-frame clones and lacks some. Of 150,000 to 200,000 clones listed, about 86% were seen once; the top ten hold 11%. Sequencing was carried out using peripheral blood. Receptor source: a woman aged 55-70 years with COVID-19, enrolled during active disease. The CDR3 runs from the conserved cysteine through the conserved F or W. A D gene is named only where the DNA matches it firmly. Expanded clones are given a class, and other clones once, few, many or no size at all.

J	D	V	size	CDR3	DNA
TRBJ2-1	NA	TRBV4-3	NA	CASSQRSGTYNEQFF	TGCGCCAGCAGCCAAAGGAGCGGAACTTACAATGAGCAGTTCTTC
TRBJ2-7	TRBD2	TRBV7-2	once	CASSLVGGSPGF	TGTGCCAGCAGCTTAGTGGGAGGGAGCCCGGGGTTC
TRBJ2-7	TRBD2	TRBV27	once	CASSLSGLAGIYYEQYF	TGTGCCAGCAGTTTATCGGGACTAGCGGGGATCTATTACGAGCAGTACTTC
TRBJ2-2	TRBD1	TRBV18	NA	CASSPGPGGTGELFF	TGTGCCAGCTCACCAGGCCCAGGGGGAACCGGGGAGCTGTTTTTT
TRBJ2-7	NA	TRBV19	NA	CASSILGLPPYEQYF	TGTGCCAGTAGTATCTTGGGGCTACCGCCCTACGAGCAGTACTTC
TRBJ2-1	TRBD2	TRBV25-1	NA	CASSKIEGASGRKNEQFF	TGTGCCAGCAGTAAAATTGAGGGGGCTAGCGGGAGAAAAAATGAGCAGTTCTTC
TRBJ1-2	TRBD1	TRBV19	NA	CASSMSTLGTGDGYTF	TGTGCCAGTAGTATGTCAACTTTGGGGACAGGGGATGGCTACACCTTC
TRBJ2-5	TRBD1	TRBV19	NA	CASSGTGGGQETQYF	TGTGCCAGTAGTGGGACAGGGGGCGGACAAGAGACCCAGTACTTC
TRBJ2-7	NA	TRBV5-4	NA	CASSAGGRQGSYEQYF	TGTGCCAGCAGCGCTGGGGGAAGGCAGGGGTCCTACGAGCAGTACTTC
TRBJ2-6	NA	TRBV18	NA	CASSPGAQGSVLTF	TGTGCCAGCTCACCAGGGGCTCAGGGAAGCGTCCTGACTTTC
TRBJ1-4	NA	TRBV9	NA	CASSVAVSTNEKLFF	TGTGCCAGCAGCGTAGCGGTGTCAACTAATGAAAAACTGTTTTTT
TRBJ2-7	TRBD2	TRBV20-1	few	CSASLSLTSGSYEQYF	TGCAGTGCTAGTCTCTCTTTGACTAGCGGGAGTTACGAGCAGTACTTC
TRBJ2-7	TRBD2	TRBV3-1/TRBV3-2	NA	CASSLGLAGVQYF	TGTGCCAGCAGCTTGGGACTAGCGGGTGTGCAGTACTTC
TRBJ2-3	TRBD2	TRBV28	NA	CASSLPGTSGPFSTDTQYF	TGTGCCAGCAGTCTCCCTGGGACTAGCGGGCCATTTAGCACAGATACGCAGTATTTT
TRBJ2-3	NA	TRBV30	NA	CAWSVTGAGDTQYF	TGTGCCTGGAGTGTAACGGGCGCGGGGGATACGCAGTATTTT
TRBJ1-6	TRBD1	TRBV4-3	NA	CASSQERDSWSPLHF	TGCGCCAGCAGCCAAGAGAGGGACAGTTGGTCACCCCTCCACTTT
TRBJ2-1	TRBD1	TRBV25-1	NA	CASSFGQAAYNEQFF	TGTGCCAGCAGTTTCGGACAGGCTGCTTACAATGAGCAGTTCTTC
TRBJ1-1	TRBD1	TRBV4-2	NA	CASSHWDRDTEAFF	TGTGCCAGCAGCCATTGGGACAGGGACACTGAAGCTTTCTTT
TRBJ1-1	TRBD1	TRBV7-2	NA	CASIVDRVNTEAFF	TGTGCCAGCATCGTCGACAGGGTGAATACTGAAGCTTTCTTT
TRBJ1-5	TRBD1	TRBV29-1	NA	CSVATQGQPQHF	TGCAGCGTTGCCACACAGGGGCAGCCCCAGCATTTT
TRBJ2-1	TRBD2	TRBV19	NA	CASSYSTGTSGRNEQFF	TGTGCCAGTAGCTATTCCACCGGGACTAGCGGTCGGAATGAGCAGTTCTTC
TRBJ2-7	TRBD2	TRBV6-5	NA	CASSPIAGVYEQYF	TGTGCCAGCAGTCCAATAGCGGGAGTCTACGAGCAGTACTTC
TRBJ2-4	NA	TRBV4-1	NA	CASSQAQGSPRGLGKNIQYF	TGCGCCAGCAGCCAAGCCCAAGGTTCCCCCAGGGGTCTAGGCAAAAACATTCAGTACTTC
TRBJ2-3	TRBD1	TRBV10-3	NA	CAISGQGRTDTQYF	TGTGCCATCAGTGGACAGGGGAGAACAGATACGCAGTATTTT
TRBJ2-2	TRBD1	TRBV7-3	NA	CASSPLTGGTGELFF	TGTGCCAGCAGCCCTCTTACAGGGGGCACCGGGGAGCTGTTTTTT
TRBJ2-7	NA	TRBV4-1	few	CASSQGGATAYEQYF	TGCGCCAGCAGCCAAGGAGGAGCCACCGCCTACGAGCAGTACTTC
TRBJ2-2	NA	TRBV21-1	NA	CASSTPGGGANTGELFF	TGTGCCAGCAGCACTCCCGGCGGGGGCGCGAACACCGGGGAGCTGTTTTTT
TRBJ2-7	NA	TRBV20-1	NA	CSASPWGESSGEQYF	TGCAGTGCTAGTCCTTGGGGGGAGTCCTCTGGCGAGCAGTACTTC
TRBJ1-2	NA	TRBV28	NA	CASSLTGFGYTF	TGTGCCAGCAGTTTAACAGGGTTTGGCTACACCTTC
TRBJ2-7	NA	TRBV19	NA	CASSIGGPYEEQYF	TGTGCCAGTAGTATTGGGGGCCCTTACGAGGAGCAGTACTTC
TRBJ2-7	NA	TRBV19	NA	CASSIRSSTYGEQYF	TGTGCCAGTAGTATACGTAGCAGCACCTATGGGGAGCAGTACTTC
TRBJ2-1	TRBD2	TRBV2	once	CASPSGENEQFF	TGTGCCAGCCCTAGCGGGGAGAATGAGCAGTTCTTC
TRBJ1-4	TRBD1	TRBV7-9	NA	CASSLAGTGVEKLFF	TGTGCCAGCAGCTTAGCCGGGACAGGGGTTGAAAAACTGTTTTTT
TRBJ1-6	NA	TRBV2	NA	CASSSDSRGSPLHF	TGTGCCAGCAGTTCGGACAGTCGAGGTTCACCCCTCCACTTT
TRBJ1-2	NA	TRBV3-1/TRBV3-2	NA	CASSQDLGATNYGYTF	TGTGCCAGCAGCCAAGATTTGGGGGCCACAAACTATGGCTACACCTTC
TRBJ2-5	TRBD1	TRBV10-2	NA	CASSEVTLDRDETQYF	TGCGCCAGCAGTGAGGTAACCCTCGACAGGGACGAGACCCAGTACTTC
TRBJ2-7	NA	TRBV9	NA	CASSVENSGLYEQYF	TGTGCCAGCAGCGTAGAGAATAGCGGACTCTACGAGCAGTACTTC
TRBJ2-7	NA	TRBV27	NA	CASMNFQPGREEQYF	TGTGCCAGCATGAATTTTCAGCCAGGGCGAGAGGAGCAGTACTTC
TRBJ2-3	NA	TRBV5-1	NA	CASSSEVTSTDTQYF	TGCGCCAGCAGCTCCGAGGTGACTTCCACAGATACGCAGTATTTT
TRBJ2-2	NA	TRBV18	NA	CASSPAQGNTGELFF	TGTGCCAGCTCACCAGCCCAGGGTAACACCGGGGAGCTGTTTTTT
TRBJ1-1	TRBD1	TRBV30	NA	CTATLDRGRSEAFF	TGTACAGCTACTCTAGACAGGGGGCGGAGTGAAGCTTTCTTT
TRBJ2-3	TRBD1	TRBV6-5	NA	CASKRQGADTQYF	TGTGCCAGCAAACGACAGGGCGCAGATACGCAGTATTTT
TRBJ1-2	NA	TRBV4-1	once	CASSPAGREGYGYTF	TGCGCCAGCAGCCCGGCCGGGAGGGAAGGCTATGGCTACACCTTC
TRBJ2-5	NA	TRBV7-8	NA	CASSREQRTQYF	TGTGCCAGCAGCAGGGAGCAAAGGACCCAGTACTTC
TRBJ2-3	NA	TRBV9	NA	CASSVGTPGSDTQYF	TGTGCCAGCAGCGTCGGGACTCCGGGATCAGATACGCAGTATTTT
TRBJ1-5	NA	TRBV27	NA	CASTLTGSPTSNQPQHF	TGTGCCAGCACCCTCACAGGGTCCCCTACCAGCAATCAGCCCCAGCATTTT
TRBJ2-2	NA	TRBV9	NA	CASSTTVGTGELFF	TGTGCCAGTTCGACTACGGTGGGCACCGGGGAGCTGTTTTTT
TRBJ2-4	TRBD1	TRBV9	once	CASSGDRGQGMADIQYF	TGTGCCAGCAGCGGAGACCGGGGACAGGGAATGGCAGACATTCAGTACTTC